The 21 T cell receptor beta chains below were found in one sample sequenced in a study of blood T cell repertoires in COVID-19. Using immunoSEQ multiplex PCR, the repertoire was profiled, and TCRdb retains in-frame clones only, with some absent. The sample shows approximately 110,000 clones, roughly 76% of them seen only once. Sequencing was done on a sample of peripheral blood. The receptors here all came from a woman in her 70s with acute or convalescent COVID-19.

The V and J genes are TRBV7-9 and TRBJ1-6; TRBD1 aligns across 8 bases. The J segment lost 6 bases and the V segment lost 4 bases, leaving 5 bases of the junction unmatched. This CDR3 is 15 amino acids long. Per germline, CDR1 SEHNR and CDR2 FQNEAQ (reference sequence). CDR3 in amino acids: CASSSRQGLNSPLHF. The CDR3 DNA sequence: TGTGCCAGCAGCTCCCGACAGGGGCTTAATTCACCCCTCCACTTT.

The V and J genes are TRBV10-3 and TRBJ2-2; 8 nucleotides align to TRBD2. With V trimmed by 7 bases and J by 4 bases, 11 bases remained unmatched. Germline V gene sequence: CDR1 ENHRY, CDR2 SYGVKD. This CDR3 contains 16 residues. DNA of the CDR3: TGTGCCATCAAGACTGGGGTAGCGGGGAGCACCGGGGAGCTGTTTTTT. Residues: CAIKTGVAGSTGELFF.

CDR3: CASSLSDAGLSYEQYF. The CDR3 DNA follows: TGTGCCAGCAGCCTTTCTGACGCGGGCCTATCCTACGAGCAGTACTTC. V and J are TRBV7-9 and TRBJ2-7; D perhaps matches TRBD2 (5 bases). V was shortened by 5 bases and J by 1 base, with 18 bases between the two germline ends. The CDR3 extends over 16 amino acids. Germline V gives CDR1 SEHNR, CDR2 FQNEAQ (reference sequence).

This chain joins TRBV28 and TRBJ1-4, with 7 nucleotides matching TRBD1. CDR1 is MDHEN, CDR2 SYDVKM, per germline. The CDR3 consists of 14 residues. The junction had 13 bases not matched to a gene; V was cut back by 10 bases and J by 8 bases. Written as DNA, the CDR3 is TGTGCCACCCAAGGACAGGCGGTAGGGGAAAAACTGTTTTTT. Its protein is CATQGQAVGEKLFF.

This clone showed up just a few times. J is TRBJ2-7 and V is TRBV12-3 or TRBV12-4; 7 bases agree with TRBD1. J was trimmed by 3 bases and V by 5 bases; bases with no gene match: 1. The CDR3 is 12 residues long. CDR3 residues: CASSTGVYEQYF. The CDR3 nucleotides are TGTGCCAGCAGTACAGGGGTCTACGAGCAGTACTTC.

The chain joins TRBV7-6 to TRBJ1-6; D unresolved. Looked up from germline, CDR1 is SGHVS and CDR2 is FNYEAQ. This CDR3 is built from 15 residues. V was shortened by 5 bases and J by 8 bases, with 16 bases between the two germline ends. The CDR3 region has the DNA TGTGCCAGCAGCCCGACGGGGAGAGAGGATTCACCCCTCCACTTT. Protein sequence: CASSPTGREDSPLHF.

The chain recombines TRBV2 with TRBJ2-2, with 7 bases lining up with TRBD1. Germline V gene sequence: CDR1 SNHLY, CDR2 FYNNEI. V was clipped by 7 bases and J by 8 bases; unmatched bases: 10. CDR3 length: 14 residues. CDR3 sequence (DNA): TGTGCCAGCACCTGGGACAGAATGGGTGGGGAGCTGTTTTTT. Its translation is CASTWDRMGGELFF.

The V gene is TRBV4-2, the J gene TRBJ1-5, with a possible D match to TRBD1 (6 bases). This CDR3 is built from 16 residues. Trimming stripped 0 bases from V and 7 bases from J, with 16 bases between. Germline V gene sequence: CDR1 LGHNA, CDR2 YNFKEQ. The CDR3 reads CASSQDRVGAGQPQHF. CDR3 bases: TGTGCCAGCAGCCAAGATCGAGTGGGGGCTGGCCAGCCCCAGCATTTT.

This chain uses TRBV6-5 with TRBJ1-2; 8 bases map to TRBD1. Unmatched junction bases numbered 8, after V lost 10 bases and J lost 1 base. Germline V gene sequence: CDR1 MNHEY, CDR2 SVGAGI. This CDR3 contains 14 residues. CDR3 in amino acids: CATQTGDYNYGYTF. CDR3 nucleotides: TGTGCCACCCAGACAGGGGATTATAACTATGGCTACACCTTC.

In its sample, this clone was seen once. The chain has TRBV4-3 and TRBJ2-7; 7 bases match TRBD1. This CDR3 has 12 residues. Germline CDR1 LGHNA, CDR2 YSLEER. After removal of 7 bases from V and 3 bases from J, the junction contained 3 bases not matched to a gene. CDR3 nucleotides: TGCGCCAGCACGACAGGGAGCTACGAGCAGTACTTC. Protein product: CASTTGSYEQYF.

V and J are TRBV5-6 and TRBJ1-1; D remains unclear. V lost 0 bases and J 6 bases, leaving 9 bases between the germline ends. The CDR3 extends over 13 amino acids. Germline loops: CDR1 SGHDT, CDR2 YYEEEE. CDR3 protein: CASSLVGVAEAFF. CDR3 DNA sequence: TGTGCCAGCAGCTTGGTCGGGGTTGCTGAAGCTTTCTTT.

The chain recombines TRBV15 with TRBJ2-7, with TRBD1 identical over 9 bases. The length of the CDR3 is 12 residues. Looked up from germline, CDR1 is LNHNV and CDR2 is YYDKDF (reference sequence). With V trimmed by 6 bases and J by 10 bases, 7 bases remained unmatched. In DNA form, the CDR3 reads TGTGCCACCAGAGGGGACAGGGCCTTACAGTACTTC. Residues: CATRGDRALQYF. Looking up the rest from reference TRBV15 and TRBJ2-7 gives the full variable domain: DAMVIQNPRYQVTQFGKPVTLSCSQTLNHNVMYWYQQKSSQAPKLLFHYYDKDFNNEADTPDNFQSRRPNTSFCFLDIRSPGLGDTAMYLCATRGDRALQYFGPGTRLTVT.

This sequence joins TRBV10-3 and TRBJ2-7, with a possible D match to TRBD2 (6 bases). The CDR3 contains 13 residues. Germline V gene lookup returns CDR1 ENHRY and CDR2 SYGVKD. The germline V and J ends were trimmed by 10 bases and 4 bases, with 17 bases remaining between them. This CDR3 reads CATQSGQGYEQYF. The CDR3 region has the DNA TGTGCCACACAAAGCGGGCAAGGGTACGAGCAGTACTTC.

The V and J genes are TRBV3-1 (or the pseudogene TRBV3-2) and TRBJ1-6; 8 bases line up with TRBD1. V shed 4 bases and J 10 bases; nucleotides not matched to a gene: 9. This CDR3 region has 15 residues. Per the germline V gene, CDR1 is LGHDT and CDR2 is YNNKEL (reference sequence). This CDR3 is CASSPLRTGNSPLHF. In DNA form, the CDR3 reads TGTGCCAGCAGCCCCCTTCGGACAGGGAACTCACCCCTCCACTTT.

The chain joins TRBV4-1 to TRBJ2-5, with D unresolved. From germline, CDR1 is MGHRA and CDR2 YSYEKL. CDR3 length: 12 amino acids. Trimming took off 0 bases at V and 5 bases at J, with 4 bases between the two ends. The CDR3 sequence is CASSQDRETQYF. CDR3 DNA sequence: TGCGCCAGCAGCCAAGACCGGGAGACCCAGTACTTC.

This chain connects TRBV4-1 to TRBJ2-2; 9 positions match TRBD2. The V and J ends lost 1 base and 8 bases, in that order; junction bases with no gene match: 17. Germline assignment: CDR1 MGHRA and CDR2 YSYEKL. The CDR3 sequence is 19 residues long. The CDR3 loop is CASSQGRVAGAPSGGELFF. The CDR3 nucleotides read TGCGCCAGCAGCCAAGGGAGGGTAGCGGGAGCTCCAAGTGGTGGGGAGCTGTTTTTT.

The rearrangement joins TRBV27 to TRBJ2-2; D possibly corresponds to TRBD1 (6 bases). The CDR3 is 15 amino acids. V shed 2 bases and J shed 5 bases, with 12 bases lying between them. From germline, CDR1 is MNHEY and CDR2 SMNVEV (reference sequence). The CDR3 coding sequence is TGTGCCAGCAGTTTAGTGGGGGCACCAACCGGGGAGCTGTTTTTT. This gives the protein CASSLVGAPTGELFF.

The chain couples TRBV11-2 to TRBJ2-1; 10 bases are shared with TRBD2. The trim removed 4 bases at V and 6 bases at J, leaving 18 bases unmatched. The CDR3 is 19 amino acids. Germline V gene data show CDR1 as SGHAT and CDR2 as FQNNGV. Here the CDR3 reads CASSSRGWGRAGGSNEQFF. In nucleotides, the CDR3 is TGTGCCAGCAGCTCCCGCGGCTGGGGGAGAGCGGGGGGGAGCAATGAGCAGTTCTTC.

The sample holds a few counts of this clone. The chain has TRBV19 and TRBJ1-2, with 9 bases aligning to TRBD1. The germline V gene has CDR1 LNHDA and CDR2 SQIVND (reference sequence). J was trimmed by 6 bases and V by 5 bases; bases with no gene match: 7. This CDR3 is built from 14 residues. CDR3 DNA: TGTGCCAGTAGTGGACCCGGGACAGGGAATGGCTACACCTTC. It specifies CASSGPGTGNGYTF.

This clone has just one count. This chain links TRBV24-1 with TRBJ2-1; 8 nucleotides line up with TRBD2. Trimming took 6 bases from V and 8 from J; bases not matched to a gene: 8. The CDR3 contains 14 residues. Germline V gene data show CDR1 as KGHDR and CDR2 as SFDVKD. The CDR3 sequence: CATSITGGRDEQFF. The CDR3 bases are TGTGCCACCAGTATAACGGGAGGGCGCGATGAGCAGTTCTTC.

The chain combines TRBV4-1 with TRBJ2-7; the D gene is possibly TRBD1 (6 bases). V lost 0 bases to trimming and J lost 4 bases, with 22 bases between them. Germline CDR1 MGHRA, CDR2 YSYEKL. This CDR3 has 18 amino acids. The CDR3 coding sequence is TGCGCCAGCAGCCAAGAATTACAGGGTTCCACACTCTGGTACGAGCAGTACTTC. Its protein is CASSQELQGSTLWYEQYF.